Shown below are 11 T cell receptor beta chains from a single sample sequenced in a study of blood T cell repertoires in COVID-19. TCRdb's copy holds only in-frame clones and misses some; the assay was immunoSEQ multiplex PCR. The sample has about 200,000 clones, approximately 85% seen once. Sequencing input: peripheral blood. All receptors come from a woman aged 70 to 79 with COVID-19, enrolled during active disease.

This chain uses TRBV18 with TRBJ1-3; tentative D call: TRBD1 (5 bases). CDR3 size: 15 residues. Trimming removed 2 bases from V and 4 bases from J, with 12 bases in between. Germline V CDR1 and CDR2: KGHSH, LQKENI. For the CDR3, the DNA is TGTGCCAGCTCACCAGGAGGGGCTGGAGGAAACACCATATATTTT. As protein: CASSPGGAGGNTIYF. Based on the CDR3 plus reference TRBV18 and TRBJ1-3, the full variable domain is NAGVMQNPRHLVRRRGQEARLRCSPMKGHSHVYWYRQLPEEGLKFMVYLQKENIIDESGMPKERFSAEFPKEGPSILRIQQVVRGDSAAYFCASSPGGAGGNTIYFGEGSWLTVV.

This chain uses TRBV6-4 with TRBJ1-2, with D tentatively TRBD1 (6 bases). Germline V gives CDR1 MRHNA, CDR2 SNTAGT. This CDR3 is built from 14 residues. V lost 4 bases and J 4 bases, leaving 13 bases between the germline ends. The CDR3 coding sequence is TGTGCCAGCAGTGTCGAGGGGGGGAGCTATGGCTACACCTTC. Protein: CASSVEGGSYGYTF.

There are a few counts of this clone. The chain joins TRBV2 to TRBJ1-6; TRBD1 matches at 11 bases. Germline CDR1 is SNHLY and CDR2 is FYNNEI. The CDR3 is made up of 14 amino acids. J gave up 7 bases and V 9 bases, and 5 bases lay outside the gene matches. CDR3 coding DNA: TGTGCCAGTACCTGGGACAGGGGGAATTCACCCCTCCACTTT. Its translation: CASTWDRGNSPLHF.

The chain has TRBV11-2 and TRBJ2-7; 7 positions match TRBD1. V lost 5 bases to trimming and J lost 3 bases; unmatched junction nucleotides: 7. This CDR3 spans 14 amino acids. Germline loops: CDR1 SGHAT, CDR2 FQNNGV. The DNA of the CDR3 is TGTGCCAGCAGCAACCCGGGACAGCGCTACGAGCAGTACTTC. Amino acid sequence: CASSNPGQRYEQYF.

This chain connects TRBV5-1 to TRBJ1-1; D possibly corresponds to TRBD1 (6 bases). With 1 base removed from V and 5 bases from J, the gap between germline ends came to 9 bases. Germline V gives CDR1 SGHRS, CDR2 YFSETQ. This CDR3 is built from 13 residues. CDR3 in DNA: TGCGCCAGCAGCTTGACAGGGTATACTGAAGCTTTCTTT. Its protein is CASSLTGYTEAFF. The full variable domain, rest sourced from reference TRBV5-1 and TRBJ1-1, is KAGVTQTPRYLIKTRGQQVTLSCSPISGHRSVSWYQQTPGQGLQFLFEYFSETQRNKGNFPGRFSGRQFSNSRSEMNVSTLELGDSALYLCASSLTGYTEAFFGQGTRLTVV.

The chain joins TRBV9 to TRBJ1-6; D is ambiguous. The length of the CDR3 is 15 residues. V was trimmed by 0 bases and J by 9 bases, leaving 13 bases between them. The germline V gene has CDR1 SGDLS and CDR2 YYNGEE. CDR3 DNA: TGTGCCAGCAGCGTAGGAGGAAACGGTGGTTCACCCCTCCACTTT. Its translation: CASSVGGNGGSPLHF.

The CDR3: CASSLLTGGFYNSPLHF. The CDR3 nucleotides read TGTGCCAGCAGCTTGTTGACAGGGGGCTTCTATAATTCACCCCTCCACTTT. This chain links TRBV7-2 with TRBJ1-6, with 10 bases identical to TRBD1. CDR1 and CDR2 from the germline V gene are SGHTA and FQGNSA. Trimming cost V 3 bases and J 3 bases; bases outside gene matches: 5. The CDR3 covers 17 residues.

This clone was seen just once. This chain joins TRBV6-2 or TRBV6-3 and TRBJ2-7; D gene unclear. The length of the CDR3 is 15 residues. The germline V and J ends were trimmed by 0 bases and 7 bases, with 16 bases remaining between them. Per germline, CDR1 MNHEY and CDR2 SVGEGT. CDR3 sequence reads: CASSYSRSPRGEQYF. The CDR3 DNA is TGTGCCAGCAGTTACTCGAGGTCACCCCGTGGGGAGCAGTACTTC.

The V and J genes are TRBV4-2 and TRBJ2-7, with D possibly matching TRBD2 (7 bases). From germline, CDR1 is LGHNA and CDR2 YNFKEQ. CDR3 length: 14 amino acids. Trimming took off 1 base at V and 4 bases at J, with 11 bases between the two ends. CDR3 sequence: CASSQGEGGYEQYF. The CDR3 DNA sequence: TGTGCCAGCAGCCAAGGGGAGGGGGGATACGAGCAGTACTTC.

V is TRBV5-1 and J is TRBJ1-4; D perhaps matches TRBD1 (6 bases). Between the trimmed V and J ends, which lost 4 bases and 2 bases, there was a span of 12 bases. Germline loops: CDR1 SGHRS, CDR2 YFSETQ. The CDR3 sequence is 15 residues long. This CDR3 is CASSKAQGTNEKLFF. The CDR3, as DNA: TGCGCCAGCAGCAAGGCACAGGGTACTAATGAAAAACTGTTTTTT.

The chain carries TRBV2 and TRBJ1-5, with 7 positions matching TRBD1. V shed 6 bases and J 7 bases; nucleotides not matched to a gene: 9. Germline V lookup: CDR1 SNHLY, CDR2 FYNNEI. The CDR3 contains 14 residues. CDR3 sequence reads: CASSVTGPEQPQHF. CDR3 DNA: TGTGCCAGCAGCGTGACAGGGCCGGAACAGCCCCAGCATTTT. Combining the CDR3 with reference TRBV2 and TRBJ1-5 gives the whole variable domain EPEVTQTPSHQVTQMGQEVILRCVPISNHLYFYWYRQILGQKVEFLVSFYNNEISEKSEIFDDQFSVERPDGSNFTLKIRSTKLEDSAMYFCASSVTGPEQPQHFGDGTRLSIL.